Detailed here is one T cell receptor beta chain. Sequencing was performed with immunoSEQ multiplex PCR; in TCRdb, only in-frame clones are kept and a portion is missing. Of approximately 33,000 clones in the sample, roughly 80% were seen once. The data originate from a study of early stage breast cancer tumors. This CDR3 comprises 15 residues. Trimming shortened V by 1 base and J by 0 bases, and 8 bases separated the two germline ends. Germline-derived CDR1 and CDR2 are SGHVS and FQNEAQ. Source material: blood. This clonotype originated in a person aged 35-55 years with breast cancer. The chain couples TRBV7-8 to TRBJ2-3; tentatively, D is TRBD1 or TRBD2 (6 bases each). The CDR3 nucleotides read TGTGCCAGCAGCTTAGTGGGGGGCAGCACAGATACGCAGTATTTT. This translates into CASSLVGGSTDTQYF.